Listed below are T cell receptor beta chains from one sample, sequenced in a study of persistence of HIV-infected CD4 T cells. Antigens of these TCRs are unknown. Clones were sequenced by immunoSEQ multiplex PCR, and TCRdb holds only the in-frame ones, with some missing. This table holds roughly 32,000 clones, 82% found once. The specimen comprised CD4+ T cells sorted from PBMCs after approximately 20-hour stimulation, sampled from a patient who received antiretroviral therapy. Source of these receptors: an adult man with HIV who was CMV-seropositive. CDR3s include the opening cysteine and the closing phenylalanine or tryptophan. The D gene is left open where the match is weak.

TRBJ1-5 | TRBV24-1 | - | CATSALSNQPQHF
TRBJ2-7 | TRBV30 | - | CAWSERYEQYF
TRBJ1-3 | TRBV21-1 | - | CASSKDSTGNTIYF
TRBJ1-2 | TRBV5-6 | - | CASSFDYGYTF
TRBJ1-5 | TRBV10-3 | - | CAISERGSSNQPQHF
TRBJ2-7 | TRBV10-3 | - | CAISGGIAYEQYF
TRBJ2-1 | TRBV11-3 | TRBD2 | CASSLSGGAVDEQFF
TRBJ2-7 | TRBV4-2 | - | CASSQEGAGLSSYEQYF
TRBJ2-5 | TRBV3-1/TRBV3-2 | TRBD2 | CASSYPGLAGLGETQYF
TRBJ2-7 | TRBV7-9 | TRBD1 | CASSQPGTGATYEQYF
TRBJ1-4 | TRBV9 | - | CASSVAPTGPGSEKLFF
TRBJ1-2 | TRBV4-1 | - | CASSQALPGGYTF
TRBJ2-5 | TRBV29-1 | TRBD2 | CSALGLAGGLETQYF
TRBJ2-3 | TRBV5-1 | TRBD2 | CASSLTASGGTYTDTQYF
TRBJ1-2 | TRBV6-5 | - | CASSSLGSNYGYTF